These 2 T cell receptor beta chains were sequenced from one sample in a study of beta chain features in type 1 diabetes. Investigators reverse transcribed all isolated RNA, so they sequenced expressed TCRB transcripts. Profiled with immunoSEQ multiplex PCR; TCRdb holds only in-frame clones, not every one. The table shows about 140,000 clones, with less than 8.5% occurring only once. The sample consisted of central memory CD4+ T cells from blood. The receptors come from a woman aged 25 to 39 in good health.

The chain recombines TRBV14 with TRBJ2-3; 9 positions agree with TRBD1. The CDR3 length is 15 residues. V dropped 4 bases and J dropped 2; count of bases not matched to a gene: 4. In germline, CDR1 is SGHDN, CDR2 FVKESK. The chain's CDR3 is CASSRRTGDTDTQYF. The CDR3 DNA follows: TGTGCCAGCAGCCGGAGGACAGGGGACACAGATACGCAGTATTTT.

This clone occurred a few times. The chain is built from TRBV2 and TRBJ2-3, with 8 bases identical to TRBD2. J gave up 2 bases and V 4 bases, and 17 bases lay outside the gene matches. The CDR3 runs to 19 residues. CDR1 is SNHLY, CDR2 FYNNEI, per germline. The CDR3 DNA reads TGTGCCAGCAGTGCAGACTACTCCCCGAGCGGGAGACTCACAGATACGCAGTATTTT. Translating it yields CASSADYSPSGRLTDTQYF.